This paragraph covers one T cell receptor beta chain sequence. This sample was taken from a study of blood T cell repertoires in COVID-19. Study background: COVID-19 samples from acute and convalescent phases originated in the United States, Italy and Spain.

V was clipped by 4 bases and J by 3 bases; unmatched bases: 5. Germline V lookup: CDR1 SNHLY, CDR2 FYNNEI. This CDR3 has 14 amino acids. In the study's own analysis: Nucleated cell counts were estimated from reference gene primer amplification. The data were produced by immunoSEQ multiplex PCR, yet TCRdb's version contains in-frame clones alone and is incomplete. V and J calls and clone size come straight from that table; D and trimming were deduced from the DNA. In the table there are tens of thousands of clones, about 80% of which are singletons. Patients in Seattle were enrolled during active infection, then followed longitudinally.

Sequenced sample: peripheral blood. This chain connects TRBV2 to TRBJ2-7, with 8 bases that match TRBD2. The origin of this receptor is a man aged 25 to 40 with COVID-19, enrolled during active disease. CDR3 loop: CASSGLLAGYEQYF. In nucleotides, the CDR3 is TGTGCCAGCAGTGGCCTTCTAGCGGGCTACGAGCAGTACTTC. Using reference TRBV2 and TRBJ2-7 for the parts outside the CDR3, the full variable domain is EPEVTQTPSHQVTQMGQEVILRCVPISNHLYFYWYRQILGQKVEFLVSFYNNEISEKSEIFDDQFSVERPDGSNFTLKIRSTKLEDSAMYFCASSGLLAGYEQYFGPGTRLTVT.